The 8 T cell receptor beta chains in this list originate from one sample, sequenced in a study of blood T cells in healthy people across ages. Alongside a J-beta primer mix, a sample-barcoded 5' primer served in a second PCR lasting about 7 to 11 cycles. TCRdb analysed the 5' RACE reads with MiXCR anew, one entry per CDR3 protein. This sample has fewer than 1.5 million distinct CDR3 sequences; approximately 38% occur once, and the top ten carry 7% to 9.5%. The specimen sequenced was blood. The receptor set was obtained from a woman under 30 in good health.

This clonotype was detected a few times. The chain joins TRBV2 to TRBJ2-3; D gene ambiguous. This CDR3 spans 16 amino acids. Trimming left V 4 bases short and J 5 bases short, with 19 bases between. Germline V gene lookup returns CDR1 SNHLY and CDR2 FYNNEI. CDR3 nucleotides: TGTGCCAGCAGTGGAATTTCGTTCCTAGGTGGAGATACGCAGTATTTT. Protein: CASSGISFLGGDTQYF.

J is TRBJ1-5 and V is TRBV6-1; D not certain. V gave up 10 bases and J gave up 3 bases, with 13 bases separating them. The CDR3 sequence is 13 residues long. Germline V gene sequence: CDR1 MNHNS, CDR2 SASEGT. The CDR3 coding sequence is TGTGCCACCACCGACAACCTCAATCAGCCCCAGCATTTT. This encodes CATTDNLNQPQHF.

The chain joins TRBV20-1 to TRBJ2-5; a weak D match, TRBD2 (5 bases). Germline V gene data show CDR1 as DFQATT and CDR2 as SNEGSKA (reference sequence). The V end was cut by 6 bases, the J end by 4 bases, with 15 bases between. This CDR3 comprises 13 residues. The CDR3 reads CSAFRPGGETQYF. CDR3 nucleotide sequence: TGCAGTGCATTTCGCCCCGGAGGAGAGACCCAGTACTTC.

The chain carries TRBV10-3 and TRBJ1-5; maybe TRBD1 (5 bases). The ends were cut back, 3 bases at V and 3 bases at J, with 15 bases in the middle. This CDR3 region has 16 residues. Germline CDR1 is ENHRY and CDR2 is SYGVKD. The CDR3 region has the DNA TGTGCCATCAGTGACCCGGCAACAGGACTCAATCAGCCCCAGCATTTT. Translated: CAISDPATGLNQPQHF.

The chain couples TRBV29-1 to TRBJ2-7; D possibly corresponds to TRBD2 (6 bases). Trimming took 7 bases from V and 0 from J, leaving 16 bases between them. This CDR3 has 14 amino acids. Germline CDR1 reads SQVTM; CDR2 reads ANQGSEA. CDR3 amino acids: CSAESGPSSYEQYF. The CDR3 bases are TGCAGCGCCGAAAGCGGGCCGAGCTCCTACGAGCAGTACTTC.

The CDR3 nucleotides are TGTGCCAGCAGTGGCTGGGATGTTTGGGGGGGCTCCTACGAGCAGTACTTC. Translating it yields CASSGWDVWGGSYEQYF. This chain joins TRBV12-3 or TRBV12-4 and TRBJ2-7; 7 positions match TRBD2. The V and J ends lost 5 bases and 0 bases, in that order; junction bases with no gene match: 13. The CDR3 covers 17 residues.

This chain links TRBV20-1 with TRBJ1-2, with TRBD1 as a possible D gene (6 bases). The germline V gene encodes CDR1 DFQATT and CDR2 SNEGSKA (reference sequence). This CDR3 region has 13 residues. Deletions cut 5 bases from V and 0 bases from J, with 10 bases between. CDR3 amino acids: CSAFTGTNYGYTF. CDR3 sequence (DNA): TGCAGTGCTTTTACAGGGACTAACTATGGCTACACCTTC.

The gene calls are TRBV20-1 and TRBJ2-5; D is possibly TRBD2 (5 bases). The J call may be in error: the DNA end matches TRBJ2-7 better. In germline, CDR1 is DFQATT, CDR2 SNEGSKA (reference sequence). There are 14 residues in the CDR3. DNA of the CDR3: TGCAGTGCTAGAGTCGGTAGCGACGCCTACGAGCAGTACTTC. Translation: CSARVGSDAYEQYF.